Below, 24 T cell receptor beta chains from the same sample are listed, as sequenced in a study of blood T cell repertoires in COVID-19 (dated by TCRdb to the early 2020s). The library was made by the immunoSEQ multiplex PCR assay. Drawn from immuneACCESS, this table holds only the in-frame rearrangements with V and J called that TCRdb kept. Clones are partly lost; checked studies trace under half to an unresolved V gene and leave the rest unexplained. This sample comprises 350,000 or so clones, about 92% of them detected only once. The ten largest clones add up to 3% to 4.5% of the sample. The material sequenced was peripheral blood. The source of these receptors is a woman aged 60-75 years with COVID-19, enrolled during active disease.

V is TRBV5-1 and J is TRBJ2-2; possibly TRBD1 for D (6 bases). Looked up from germline, CDR1 is SGHRS and CDR2 is YFSETQ. Trimming removed 0 bases at V and 3 bases at J, with 9 bases between. The CDR3 is 15 residues long. As DNA, the CDR3 is TGCGCCAGCAGCTTGGGGGGGCTCGACACCGGGGAGCTGTTTTTT. This codes for CASSLGGLDTGELFF.

The chain employs TRBV5-8 and TRBJ1-5, with unresolved D. This CDR3 is 14 amino acids long. Germline V CDR1 and CDR2: SGHTS, YDEGEE. V shed 6 bases and J shed 3 bases, with 13 bases lying between them. For the CDR3, the DNA is TGTGCCAGCATCAATGGAGGGCCCAATCAGCCCCAGCATTTT. The encoded protein is CASINGGPNQPQHF.

The rearrangement joins TRBV14 to TRBJ2-3; weak D call: TRBD2 (6 bases). CDR1 and CDR2 from the germline V gene are SGHDN and FVKESK. The CDR3 sequence is 16 residues long. The V gene lost 4 bases and the J gene lost 1 base, with 15 bases spanning the gap. This chain's CDR3 is CASSLNGDLGTDTQYF. The CDR3 bases are TGTGCCAGCAGCCTCAATGGGGACTTAGGCACAGATACGCAGTATTTT.

The chain uses TRBV2 and TRBJ1-1; D gene ambiguous. Germline V gene sequence: CDR1 SNHLY, CDR2 FYNNEI. V lost 4 bases to trimming and J lost 2 bases, with 8 bases between them. This CDR3 is built from 13 residues. The CDR3 bases are TGTGCCAGCAGTGTCACTCGAAACACTGAAGCTTTCTTT. Amino acids: CASSVTRNTEAFF.

The rearrangement uses TRBV2 and TRBJ1-5; tentative D call: TRBD1 (5 bases). Germline V gene sequence: CDR1 SNHLY, CDR2 FYNNEI. Trimming stripped 3 bases from V and 7 bases from J, with 13 bases between. The CDR3 runs 14 residues. The CDR3 DNA is TGTGCCAGCAGTGACCTCAGGGTTGGGCAGCCCCAGCATTTT. Translation: CASSDLRVGQPQHF.

The chain couples TRBV11-3 to TRBJ2-1; 7 positions agree with TRBD2. The CDR3 spans 16 residues. CDR1 is SGHNT and CDR2 is YENEEA in the germline V gene. The junction had 7 bases not matched to a gene; V was cut back by 5 bases and J by 0 bases. This CDR3 is CASSPSGGSSYNEQFF. The CDR3 DNA sequence: TGTGCCAGCAGCCCCTCCGGGGGGAGCTCCTACAATGAGCAGTTCTTC.

This chain links TRBV5-5 with TRBJ2-3; D might be TRBD2 (7 bases). The CDR3 length is 16 residues. From germline, CDR1 is SGHKS and CDR2 YYEKEE (reference sequence). Trimming shortened V by 5 bases and J by 0 bases, and 16 bases separated the two germline ends. The CDR3 sequence: CASSHLRGGSTDTQYF. Written as DNA, the CDR3 is TGTGCCAGCAGTCACCTAAGGGGGGGGAGCACAGATACGCAGTATTTT.

This chain uses TRBV7-6 with TRBJ2-3; D might be TRBD2 (5 bases). CDR3 length equals 12 residues. In germline, CDR1 is SGHVS, CDR2 FNYEAQ. V was pared by 5 bases and J by 10 bases, with 13 bases between. The CDR3 is CASSPHGESQYF. Written as DNA, the CDR3 is TGTGCCAGCAGCCCACACGGGGAGTCGCAGTATTTT. Based on the CDR3 plus reference TRBV7-6 and TRBJ2-3, the full variable domain is GAGVSQSPRYKVTKRGQDVALRCDPISGHVSLYWYRQALGQGPEFLTYFNYEAQQDKSGLPNDRFSAERPEGSISTLTIQRTEQRDSAMYRCASSPHGESQYFGPGTRLTVL.

This clone was counted only a few times. CDR3 nucleotides: TGTGCCAGCAGCGTAGTGACCCCGGGTAGCACCGGCTACACCTTC. This codes for CASSVVTPGSTGYTF. This chain uses TRBV9 with TRBJ1-2; D is undetermined. Germline CDR1 SGDLS, CDR2 YYNGEE. The CDR3 sequence is 15 residues long. V gave up 0 bases and J gave up 8 bases, with 17 bases separating them.

In nucleotides, the CDR3 is TGTGCCAGCAGCTACGTAGGAGACTCTGGAAACACCATATATTTT. This gives the protein CASSYVGDSGNTIYF. The chain is built from TRBV7-2 and TRBJ1-3; D not certain. This CDR3 comprises 15 residues. The germline gives CDR1 SGHTA, CDR2 FQGNSA. Trimming left V 4 bases short and J 0 bases short, with 10 bases between.

The V and J genes are TRBV4-2 and TRBJ2-1; TRBD2 matches 12 bases. Germline loops: CDR1 LGHNA, CDR2 YNFKEQ. The V gene end was trimmed by 1 base and the J gene end by 9 bases; junction bases not matched to a gene: 13. This CDR3 has 18 residues. This CDR3 is CASSQGLAGAPLQSEQFF. Written as DNA, the CDR3 is TGTGCCAGCAGCCAAGGACTAGCGGGGGCCCCGCTACAATCTGAGCAGTTCTTC.

This sequence joins TRBV19 and TRBJ1-2; D is perhaps TRBD1 (5 bases). The CDR3 runs 15 residues. The ends were cut back, 3 bases at V and 6 bases at J, with 17 bases in the middle. Per germline, CDR1 LNHDA and CDR2 SQIVND (reference sequence). CDR3 in amino acids: CASSIWRQSLDGYTF. The CDR3 DNA reads as TGTGCCAGTAGTATTTGGAGACAGAGTTTGGATGGCTACACCTTC.

The rearrangement uses TRBV4-2 and TRBJ2-6; 11 bases are a match to TRBD1. V lost 5 bases to trimming and J lost 0 bases; unmatched junction nucleotides: 9. Germline V CDR1 and CDR2: LGHNA, YNFKEQ. This CDR3 is 19 amino acids long. CDR3 nucleotide sequence: TGTGCCAGCAGCGACCCTCTTGGGACAGGGGGCTCTGGGGCCAACGTCCTGACTTTC. As protein: CASSDPLGTGGSGANVLTF.

This clone has just a few counts. The chain links TRBV5-1 to TRBJ1-1, with TRBD1 matching 10 bases. Germline CDR1 and CDR2: SGHRS and YFSETQ. After removal of 3 bases from V and 0 bases from J, the junction contained 8 bases not matched to a gene. CDR3 size: 17 residues. CDR3 coding DNA: TGCGCCAGCAGCTACTCGGGGACAGGGGATATGAACACTGAAGCTTTCTTT. Translated, it gives CASSYSGTGDMNTEAFF.

In its sample, this clone was seen many times. Written as DNA, the CDR3 is TGTGCCAGCAGTGATGGGACAGAGAATTCACCCCTCCACTTT. Encoded protein: CASSDGTENSPLHF. The rearrangement uses TRBV6-1 and TRBJ1-6; 7 bases are shared with TRBD1. Germline assignment: CDR1 MNHNS and CDR2 SASEGT. The V and J ends lost 3 bases and 7 bases, in that order; junction bases with no gene match: 3. This CDR3 spans 14 amino acids.

The V gene is TRBV18, the J gene TRBJ1-1, with TRBD1 matching 7 bases. From germline, CDR1 is KGHSH and CDR2 LQKENI. The ends lost 2 bases at V and 8 bases at J; junction bases unmatched: 8. The CDR3 runs 14 residues. The CDR3 DNA reads TGTGCCAGCTCACCATCGAGGGGGCGCGCGGAAGCTTTCTTT. Encoded protein: CASSPSRGRAEAFF.

This chain joins TRBV18 and TRBJ1-3; D is possibly TRBD1 (5 bases). Germline V gives CDR1 KGHSH, CDR2 LQKENI. The CDR3 has 18 amino acids. The V end lost 3 bases, the J end lost 0 bases, and 18 bases lay between the germline ends. The CDR3 sequence: CASSPPDRVLSSGNTIYF. The CDR3 region has the DNA TGTGCCAGCTCACCTCCCGACAGAGTGCTAAGCTCTGGAAACACCATATATTTT. Based on the CDR3 plus reference TRBV18 and TRBJ1-3, the full variable domain is NAGVMQNPRHLVRRRGQEARLRCSPMKGHSHVYWYRQLPEEGLKFMVYLQKENIIDESGMPKERFSAEFPKEGPSILRIQQVVRGDSAAYFCASSPPDRVLSSGNTIYFGEGSWLTVV.

CDR3 nucleotides: TGTGCCAGTAGTTACCGGACAGGGGCGGCAACTAATGAAAAACTGTTTTTT. Translation gives CASSYRTGAATNEKLFF. The genes are TRBV19 and TRBJ1-4; 9 bases agree with TRBD1. CDR1 is LNHDA, CDR2 SQIVND, per germline (reference sequence). V trimming: 5 bases; J trimming: 0 bases; junction bases outside the gene matches: 7. This CDR3 region has 17 residues.

V gene TRBV19 combines with J gene TRBJ1-2; no definite D call. Germline lookup yields CDR1 LNHDA and CDR2 SQIVND (reference sequence). The CDR3 is 12 amino acids. V dropped 7 bases and J dropped 8 bases, with 14 bases sitting between them. The CDR3, as DNA: TGTGCCAGTACTACCCGAGGTGGCGGCTACACCTTC. It translates to CASTTRGGGYTF.

This rearrangement joins TRBV7-6 to TRBJ1-5; the D is unclear. CDR3 size: 15 residues. CDR1 is SGHVS, CDR2 FNYEAQ, per germline. The germline V and J ends were trimmed by 5 bases and 7 bases, with 18 bases remaining between them. The CDR3 DNA reads TGTGCCAGCAGCCCCTTTAGAGAGTCAATACAGCCCCAGCATTTT. Amino acids: CASSPFRESIQPQHF.

This chain connects TRBV11-2 to TRBJ1-4, with 9 bases matching TRBD1. Germline values: CDR1 SGHAT, CDR2 FQNNGV. This CDR3 region has 14 residues. Trimming cost V 2 bases and J 8 bases; bases outside gene matches: 3. CDR3 region: CASSLNRGREKLFF. CDR3 DNA: TGTGCCAGCAGCTTAAACAGGGGGCGGGAAAAACTGTTTTTT.

J is TRBJ1-5 and V is TRBV27; 7 bases line up with TRBD1. The CDR3 has 13 residues. Germline V gene sequence: CDR1 MNHEY, CDR2 SMNVEV (reference sequence). With V trimmed by 2 bases and J by 11 bases, 6 bases remained unmatched. For the CDR3, the DNA is TGTGCCAGCAGTTTAGTACAGGGGTCATCCCAGCATTTT. It encodes CASSLVQGSSQHF.

The rearrangement links TRBV3-1 (or the pseudogene TRBV3-2) to TRBJ1-5, with D hard to call. From germline, CDR1 is LGHDT and CDR2 YNNKEL (reference sequence). Trimming removed 1 base at V and 9 bases at J, with 13 bases between. CDR3 length: 14 amino acids. The CDR3 DNA is TGTGCCAGCAGCCAAGGCGGGGAGCGTTGGCCCCAGCATTTT. Protein product: CASSQGGERWPQHF.

This clone was seen only once. The genes are TRBV6-5 and TRBJ1-5; unclear D gene. V lost 5 bases and J 5 bases, leaving 10 bases between the germline ends. The CDR3 covers 13 residues. Germline CDR1 is MNHEY and CDR2 is SVGAGI. In DNA, the CDR3 is TGTGCCAGCAGTAAGAGACTGGATCAGCCCCAGCATTTT. Its translation: CASSKRLDQPQHF.